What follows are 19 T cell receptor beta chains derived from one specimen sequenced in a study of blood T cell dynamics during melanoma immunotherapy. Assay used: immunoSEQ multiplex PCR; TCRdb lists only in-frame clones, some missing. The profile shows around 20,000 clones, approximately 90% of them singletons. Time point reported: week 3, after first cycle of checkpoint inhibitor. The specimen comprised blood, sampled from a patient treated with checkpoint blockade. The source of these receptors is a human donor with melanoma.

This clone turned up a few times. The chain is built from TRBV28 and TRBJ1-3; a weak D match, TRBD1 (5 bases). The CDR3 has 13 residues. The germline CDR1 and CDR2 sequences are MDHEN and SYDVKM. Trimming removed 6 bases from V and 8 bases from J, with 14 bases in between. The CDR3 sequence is CASSPGRGDTIYF. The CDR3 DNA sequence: TGTGCCAGCAGCCCTGGGCGGGGGGACACCATATATTTT.

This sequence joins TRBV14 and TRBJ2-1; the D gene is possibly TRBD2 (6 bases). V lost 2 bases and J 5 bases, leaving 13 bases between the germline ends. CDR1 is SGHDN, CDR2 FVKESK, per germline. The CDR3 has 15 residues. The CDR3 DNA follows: TGTGCCAGCAGCCAATACCGGGACTTCAACAATGAGCAGTTCTTC. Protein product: CASSQYRDFNNEQFF.

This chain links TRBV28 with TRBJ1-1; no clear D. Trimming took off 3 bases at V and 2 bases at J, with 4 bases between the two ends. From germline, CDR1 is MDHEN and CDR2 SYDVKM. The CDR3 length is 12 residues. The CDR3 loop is CASSLLNTEAFF. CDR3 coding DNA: TGTGCCAGCAGTTTGCTAAACACTGAAGCTTTCTTT.

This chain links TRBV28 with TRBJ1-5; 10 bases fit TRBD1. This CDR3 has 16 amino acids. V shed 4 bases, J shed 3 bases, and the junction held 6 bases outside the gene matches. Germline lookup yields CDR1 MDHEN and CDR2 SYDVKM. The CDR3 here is CASSSPTGGLNQPQHF. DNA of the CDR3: TGTGCCAGCAGTTCCCCGACAGGGGGCCTCAATCAGCCCCAGCATTTT.

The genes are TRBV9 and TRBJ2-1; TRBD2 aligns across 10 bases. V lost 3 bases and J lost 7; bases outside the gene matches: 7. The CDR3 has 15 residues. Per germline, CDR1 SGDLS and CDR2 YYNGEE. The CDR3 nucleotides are TGTGCCAGCAGCGCCCGACTAGCGGGTGGGAATGAGCAGTTCTTC. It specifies CASSARLAGGNEQFF.

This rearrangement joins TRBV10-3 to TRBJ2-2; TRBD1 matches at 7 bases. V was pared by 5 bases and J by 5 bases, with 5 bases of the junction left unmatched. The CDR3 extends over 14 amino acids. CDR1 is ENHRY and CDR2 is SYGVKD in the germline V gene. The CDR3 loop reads CAISRTGATGELFF. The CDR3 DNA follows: TGTGCCATCAGTAGAACAGGGGCGACCGGGGAGCTGTTTTTT.

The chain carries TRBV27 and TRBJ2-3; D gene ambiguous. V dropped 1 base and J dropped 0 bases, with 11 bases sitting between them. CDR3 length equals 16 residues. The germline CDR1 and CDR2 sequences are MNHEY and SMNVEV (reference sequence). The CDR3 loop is CASSLFYRLSTDTQYF. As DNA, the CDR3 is TGTGCCAGCAGTTTATTCTACCGCCTTAGCACAGATACGCAGTATTTT.

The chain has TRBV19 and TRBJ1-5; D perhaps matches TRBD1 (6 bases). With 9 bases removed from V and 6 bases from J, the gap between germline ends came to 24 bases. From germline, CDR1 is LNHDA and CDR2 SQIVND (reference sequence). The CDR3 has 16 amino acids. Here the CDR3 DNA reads TGTGCCAGCACCCCCGGCCTGGCAGGGGTGGGTCAGCCCCAGCATTTT. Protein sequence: CASTPGLAGVGQPQHF. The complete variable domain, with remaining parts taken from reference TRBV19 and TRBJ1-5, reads DGGITQSPKYLFRKEGQNVTLSCEQNLNHDAMYWYRQDPGQGLRLIYYSQIVNDFQKGDIAEGYSVSREKKESFPLTVTSAQKNPTAFYLCASTPGLAGVGQPQHFGDGTRLSIL.

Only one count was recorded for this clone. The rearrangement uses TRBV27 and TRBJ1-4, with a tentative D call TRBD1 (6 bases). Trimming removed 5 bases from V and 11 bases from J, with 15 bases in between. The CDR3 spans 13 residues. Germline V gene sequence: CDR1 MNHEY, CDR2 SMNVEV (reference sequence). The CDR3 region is CASSLFGGEKLFF. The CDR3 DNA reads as TGTGCCAGCAGTCTCTTCGGGGGCGAGAAACTGTTTTTT. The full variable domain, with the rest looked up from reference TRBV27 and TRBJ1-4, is EAQVTQNPRYLITVTGKKLTVTCSQNMNHEYMSWYRQDPGLGLRQIYYSMNVEVTDKGDVPEGYKVSRKEKRNFPLILESPSPNQTSLYFCASSLFGGEKLFFGSGTQLSVL.

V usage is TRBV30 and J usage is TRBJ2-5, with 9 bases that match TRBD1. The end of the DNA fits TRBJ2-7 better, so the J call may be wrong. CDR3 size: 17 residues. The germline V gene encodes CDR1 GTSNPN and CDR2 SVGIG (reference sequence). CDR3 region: CAWSLGQGPAFSYEQYF. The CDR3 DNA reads TGTGCCTGGAGCCTCGGACAGGGGCCCGCTTTCTCCTACGAGCAGTACTTC.

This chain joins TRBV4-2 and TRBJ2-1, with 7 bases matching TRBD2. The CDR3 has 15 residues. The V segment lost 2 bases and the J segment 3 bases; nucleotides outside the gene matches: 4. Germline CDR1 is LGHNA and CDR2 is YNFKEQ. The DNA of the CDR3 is TGTGCCAGCAGCCAATTGGCGGGAGACTACAATGAGCAGTTCTTC. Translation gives CASSQLAGDYNEQFF.

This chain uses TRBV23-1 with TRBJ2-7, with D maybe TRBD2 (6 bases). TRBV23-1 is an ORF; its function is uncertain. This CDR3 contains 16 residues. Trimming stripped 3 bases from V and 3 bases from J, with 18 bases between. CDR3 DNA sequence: TGCGCCAGCAGTCACCCCCTGGAGGGTCCCCTCTACGAGCAGTACTTC. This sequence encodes CASSHPLEGPLYEQYF.

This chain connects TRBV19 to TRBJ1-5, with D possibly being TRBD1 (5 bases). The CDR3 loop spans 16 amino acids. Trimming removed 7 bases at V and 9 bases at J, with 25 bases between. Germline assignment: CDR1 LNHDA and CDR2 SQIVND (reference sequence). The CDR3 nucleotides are TGTGCCAGTACGCAGTGGGGGGGTGGAGTCAGATGGCCCCAGCATTTT. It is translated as CASTQWGGGVRWPQHF.

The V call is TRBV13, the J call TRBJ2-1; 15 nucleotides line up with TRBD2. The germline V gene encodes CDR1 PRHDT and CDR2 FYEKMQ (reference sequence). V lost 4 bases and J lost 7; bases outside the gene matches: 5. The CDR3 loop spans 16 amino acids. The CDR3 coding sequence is TGTGCCAGCAGCTGGCGGGGACTAGCGGGAGGTAATGAGCAGTTCTTC. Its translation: CASSWRGLAGGNEQFF.

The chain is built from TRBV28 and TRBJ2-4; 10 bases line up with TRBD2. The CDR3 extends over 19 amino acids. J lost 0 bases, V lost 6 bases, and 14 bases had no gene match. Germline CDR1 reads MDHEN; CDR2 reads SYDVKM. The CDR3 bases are TGTGCCAGCAGGCCCTCTTTAGCGGGAGGATTGCTAGCCAAAAACATTCAGTACTTC. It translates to CASRPSLAGGLLAKNIQYF.

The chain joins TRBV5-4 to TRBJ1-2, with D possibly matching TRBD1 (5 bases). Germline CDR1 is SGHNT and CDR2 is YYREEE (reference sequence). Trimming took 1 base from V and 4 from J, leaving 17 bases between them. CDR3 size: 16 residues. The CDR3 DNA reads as TGTGCCAGCAGCTTGTCGCGGGACGTAGGAATCTATGGCTACACCTTC. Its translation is CASSLSRDVGIYGYTF.

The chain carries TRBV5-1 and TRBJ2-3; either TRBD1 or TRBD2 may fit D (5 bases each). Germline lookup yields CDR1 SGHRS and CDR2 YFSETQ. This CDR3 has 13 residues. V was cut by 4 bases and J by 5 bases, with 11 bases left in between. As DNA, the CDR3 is TGCGCCAGCAGCCGCCGGGGCGAAGATACGCAGTATTTT. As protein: CASSRRGEDTQYF.

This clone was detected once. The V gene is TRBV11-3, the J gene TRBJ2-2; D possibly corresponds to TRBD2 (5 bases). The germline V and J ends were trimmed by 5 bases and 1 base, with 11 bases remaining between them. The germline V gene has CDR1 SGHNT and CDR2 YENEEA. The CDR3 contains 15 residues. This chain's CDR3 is CASSDPEVNTGELFF. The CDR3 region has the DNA TGTGCCAGCAGCGACCCGGAGGTGAACACCGGGGAGCTGTTTTTT.

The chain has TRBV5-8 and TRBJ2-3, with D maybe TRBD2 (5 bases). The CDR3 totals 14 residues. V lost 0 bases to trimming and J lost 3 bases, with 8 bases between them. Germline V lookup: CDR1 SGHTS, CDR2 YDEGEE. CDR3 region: CASSLVGETDTQYF. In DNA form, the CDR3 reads TGTGCCAGCAGCTTGGTTGGGGAGACAGATACGCAGTATTTT.